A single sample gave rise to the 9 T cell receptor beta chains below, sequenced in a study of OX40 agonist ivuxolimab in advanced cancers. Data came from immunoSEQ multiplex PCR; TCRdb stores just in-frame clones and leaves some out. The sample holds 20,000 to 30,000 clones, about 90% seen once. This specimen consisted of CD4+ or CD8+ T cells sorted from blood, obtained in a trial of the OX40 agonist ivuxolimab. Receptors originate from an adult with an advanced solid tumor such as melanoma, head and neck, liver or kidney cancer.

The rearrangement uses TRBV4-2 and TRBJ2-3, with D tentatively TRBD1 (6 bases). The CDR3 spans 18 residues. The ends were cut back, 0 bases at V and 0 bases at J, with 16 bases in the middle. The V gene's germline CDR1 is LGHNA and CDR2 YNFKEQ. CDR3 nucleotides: TGTGCCAGCAGCCAAGATCAGACAGGCAAATCTAGCACAGATACGCAGTATTTT. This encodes CASSQDQTGKSSTDTQYF.

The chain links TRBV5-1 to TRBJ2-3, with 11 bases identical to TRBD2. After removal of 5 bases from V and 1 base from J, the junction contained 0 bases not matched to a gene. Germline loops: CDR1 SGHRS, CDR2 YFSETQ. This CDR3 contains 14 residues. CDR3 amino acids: CASRTSGGTDTQYF. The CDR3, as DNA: TGCGCCAGCAGGACTAGCGGGGGCACAGATACGCAGTATTTT. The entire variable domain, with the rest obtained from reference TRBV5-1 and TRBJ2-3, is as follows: KAGVTQTPRYLIKTRGQQVTLSCSPISGHRSVSWYQQTPGQGLQFLFEYFSETQRNKGNFPGRFSGRQFSNSRSEMNVSTLELGDSALYLCASRTSGGTDTQYFGPGTRLTVL.

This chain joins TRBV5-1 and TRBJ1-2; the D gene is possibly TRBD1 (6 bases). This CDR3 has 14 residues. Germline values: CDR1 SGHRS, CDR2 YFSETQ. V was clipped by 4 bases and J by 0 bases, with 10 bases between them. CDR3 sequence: CASSGTSANYGYTF. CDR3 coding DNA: TGCGCCAGCAGCGGGACATCCGCTAACTATGGCTACACCTTC. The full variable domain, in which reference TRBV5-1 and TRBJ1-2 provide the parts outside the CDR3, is KAGVTQTPRYLIKTRGQQVTLSCSPISGHRSVSWYQQTPGQGLQFLFEYFSETQRNKGNFPGRFSGRQFSNSRSEMNVSTLELGDSALYLCASSGTSANYGYTFGSGTRLTVV.

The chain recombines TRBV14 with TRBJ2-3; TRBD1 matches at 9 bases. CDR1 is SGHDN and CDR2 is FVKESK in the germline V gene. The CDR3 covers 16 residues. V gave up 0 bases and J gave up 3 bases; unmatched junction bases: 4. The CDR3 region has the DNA TGTGCCAGCAGCCAAGATGGGGGGACAGGGACAGATACGCAGTATTTT. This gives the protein CASSQDGGTGTDTQYF.

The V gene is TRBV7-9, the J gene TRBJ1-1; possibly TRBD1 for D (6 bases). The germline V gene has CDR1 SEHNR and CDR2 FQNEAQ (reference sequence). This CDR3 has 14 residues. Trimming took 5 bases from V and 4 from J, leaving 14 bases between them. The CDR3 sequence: CASSARGWGTEAFF. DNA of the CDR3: TGTGCCAGCAGCGCCAGGGGATGGGGCACTGAAGCTTTCTTT.

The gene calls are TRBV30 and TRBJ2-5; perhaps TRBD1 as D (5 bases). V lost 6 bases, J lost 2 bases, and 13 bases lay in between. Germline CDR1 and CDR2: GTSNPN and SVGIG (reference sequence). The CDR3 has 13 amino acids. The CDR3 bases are TGTGCCTGCTCGCTTGGACAACAAGAGACCCAGTACTTC. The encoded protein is CACSLGQQETQYF.

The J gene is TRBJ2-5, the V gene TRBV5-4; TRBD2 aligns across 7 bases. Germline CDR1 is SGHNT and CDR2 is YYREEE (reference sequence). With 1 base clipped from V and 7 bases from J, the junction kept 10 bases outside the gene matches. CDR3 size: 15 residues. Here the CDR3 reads CASSLNQSPGGTQYF. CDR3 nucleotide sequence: TGTGCCAGCAGCTTGAATCAAAGCCCGGGGGGGACCCAGTACTTC.

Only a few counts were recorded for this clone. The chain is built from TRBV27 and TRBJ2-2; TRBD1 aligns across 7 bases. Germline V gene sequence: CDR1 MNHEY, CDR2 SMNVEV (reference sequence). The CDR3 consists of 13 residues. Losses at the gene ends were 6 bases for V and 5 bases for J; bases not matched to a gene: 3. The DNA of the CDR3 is TGTGCCAGCAGAGGGGGCAGGACCGGGGAGCTGTTTTTT. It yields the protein CASRGGRTGELFF.

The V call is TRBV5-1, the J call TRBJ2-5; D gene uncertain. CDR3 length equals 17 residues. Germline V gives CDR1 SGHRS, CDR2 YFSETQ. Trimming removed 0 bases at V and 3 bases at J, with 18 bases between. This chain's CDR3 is CASSLEGLGMNKETQYF. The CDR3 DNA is TGCGCCAGCAGCTTGGAGGGTCTGGGGATGAATAAAGAGACCCAGTACTTC.